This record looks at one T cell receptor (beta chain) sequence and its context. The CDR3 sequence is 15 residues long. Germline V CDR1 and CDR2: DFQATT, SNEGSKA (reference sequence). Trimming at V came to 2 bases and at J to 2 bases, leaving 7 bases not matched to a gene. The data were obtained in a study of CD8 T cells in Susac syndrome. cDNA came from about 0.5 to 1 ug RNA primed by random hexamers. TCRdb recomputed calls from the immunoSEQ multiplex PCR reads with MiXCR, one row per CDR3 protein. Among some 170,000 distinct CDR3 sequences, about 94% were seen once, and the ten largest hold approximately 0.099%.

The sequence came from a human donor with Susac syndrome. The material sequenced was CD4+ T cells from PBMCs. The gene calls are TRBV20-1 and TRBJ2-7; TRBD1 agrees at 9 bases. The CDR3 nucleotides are TGCAGTGCTAGACCCGGGACAGGGACAGCCTACGAGCAGTACTTC. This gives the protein CSARPGTGTAYEQYF.